The source of this T cell receptor beta chain is a study of T and B cells in COVID-19 patients. For the study at large: Blood was sampled from COVID-19 patients who were either actively infected or recovered.

Note on this clonotype: What it binds is not known.

Whole-study findings and limits: In COVID-19 patients, T cell receptor beta variable and joining gene use was reportedly strongly skewed.

Blood genomic DNA input for TRB amplification was roughly 220-500 ng. BIOMED2 TRB-A/B primer pools were used in multiplex TRB PCR. TCRdb re-analysed the multiplex PCR reads in MiXCR, keeping a single row per CDR3 protein. The sample lists 7,500 to 9,500 distinct CDR3 sequences, more than 25% seen once, with around 5.5% in the top ten. Trimming removed 4 bases at V and 7 bases at J, with 14 bases between. Germline CDR1 reads KGHSH; CDR2 reads LQKENI. The CDR3 extends over 14 amino acids. The source of this sequence is a human donor who had recovered from COVID-19. Sequenced input: blood. The chain is built from TRBV18 and TRBJ1-5; D is perhaps TRBD1 (5 bases). The CDR3 spells CASSRAGKEQPQHF. CDR3 sequence (DNA): TGTGCCAGCTCACGGGCAGGGAAGGAGCAGCCCCAGCATTTT. Together with reference TRBV18 and TRBJ1-5, the CDR3 gives the full variable domain: NAGVMQNPRHLVRRRGQEARLRCSPMKGHSHVYWYRQLPEEGLKFMVYLQKENIIDESGMPKERFSAEFPKEGPSILRIQQVVRGDSAAYFCASSRAGKEQPQHFGDGTRLSIL.